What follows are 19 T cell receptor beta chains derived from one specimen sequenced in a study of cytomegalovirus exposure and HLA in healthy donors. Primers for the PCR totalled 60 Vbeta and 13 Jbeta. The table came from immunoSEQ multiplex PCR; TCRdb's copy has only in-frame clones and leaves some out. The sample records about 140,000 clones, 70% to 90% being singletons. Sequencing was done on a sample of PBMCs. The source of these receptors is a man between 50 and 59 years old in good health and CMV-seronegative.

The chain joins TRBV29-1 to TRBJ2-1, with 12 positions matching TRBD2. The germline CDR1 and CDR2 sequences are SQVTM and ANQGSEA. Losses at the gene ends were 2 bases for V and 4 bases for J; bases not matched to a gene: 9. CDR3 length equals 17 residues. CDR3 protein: CSVETSTSGGRYNEQFF. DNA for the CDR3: TGCAGCGTTGAAACGTCGACTAGCGGGGGCCGTTACAATGAGCAGTTCTTC.

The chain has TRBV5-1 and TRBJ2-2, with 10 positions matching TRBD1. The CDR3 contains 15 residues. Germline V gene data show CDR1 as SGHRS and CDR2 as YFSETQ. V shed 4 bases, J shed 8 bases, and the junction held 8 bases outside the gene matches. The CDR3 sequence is CASSLGQGIPGELFF. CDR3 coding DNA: TGCGCCAGCAGCCTGGGACAGGGGATACCGGGGGAGCTGTTTTTT.

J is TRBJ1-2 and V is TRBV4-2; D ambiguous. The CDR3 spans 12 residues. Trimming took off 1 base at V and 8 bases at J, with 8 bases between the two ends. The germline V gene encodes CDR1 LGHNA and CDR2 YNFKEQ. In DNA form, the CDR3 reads TGTGCCAGCAGCCAAGCTCCCGGGGGCTACACCTTC. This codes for CASSQAPGGYTF.

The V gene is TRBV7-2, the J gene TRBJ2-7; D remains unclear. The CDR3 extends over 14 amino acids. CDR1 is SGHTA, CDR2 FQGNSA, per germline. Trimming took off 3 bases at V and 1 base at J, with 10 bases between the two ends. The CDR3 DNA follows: TGTGCCAGCAGCTTTCGAATCAGGTCCTACGAGCAGTACTTC. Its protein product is CASSFRIRSYEQYF.

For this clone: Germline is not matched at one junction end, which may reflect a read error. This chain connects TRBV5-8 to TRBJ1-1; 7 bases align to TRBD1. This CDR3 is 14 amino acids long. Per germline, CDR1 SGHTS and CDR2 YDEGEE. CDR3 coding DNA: TGTGCCGGCAGCTTGACAGGGAGGAACACTGAAGCTTTCTTT. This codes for CAGSLTGRNTEAFF. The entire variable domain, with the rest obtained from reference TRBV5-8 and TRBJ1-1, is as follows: EAGVTQSPTHLIKTRGQQATLRCSPISGHTSVYWYQQALGLGLQFLLWYDEGEERNRGNFPPRFSGRQFPNYSSELNVNALELEDSALYLCAGSLTGRNTEAFFGQGTRLTVV.

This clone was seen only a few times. In DNA form, the CDR3 reads TGTGCCAGCAGTGAAAAACCCGGAGGCGGTTCACCCCTCCACTTT. It encodes CASSEKPGGGSPLHF. V is TRBV7-9 and J is TRBJ1-6; D gene uncertain. The V gene's germline CDR1 is SEHNR and CDR2 FQNEAQ (reference sequence). This CDR3 contains 15 residues. Between the trimmed V and J ends, which lost 6 bases and 9 bases, there was a span of 18 bases.

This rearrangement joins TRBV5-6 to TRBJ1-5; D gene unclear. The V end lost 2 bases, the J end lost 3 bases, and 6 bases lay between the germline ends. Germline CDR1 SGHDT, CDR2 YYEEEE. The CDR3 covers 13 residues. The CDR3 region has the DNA TGTGCCAGCAGCTTCGAGTACAATCAGCCCCAGCATTTT. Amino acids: CASSFEYNQPQHF.

DNA for the CDR3: TGCGCCAGCAGCCTCAGTACCTCTGGAAACACCATATATTTT. It codes for CASSLSTSGNTIYF. The chain carries TRBV5-1 and TRBJ1-3; D is uncertain. With 4 bases removed from V and 0 bases from J, the gap between germline ends came to 8 bases. The germline gives CDR1 SGHRS, CDR2 YFSETQ. This CDR3 region has 14 residues.

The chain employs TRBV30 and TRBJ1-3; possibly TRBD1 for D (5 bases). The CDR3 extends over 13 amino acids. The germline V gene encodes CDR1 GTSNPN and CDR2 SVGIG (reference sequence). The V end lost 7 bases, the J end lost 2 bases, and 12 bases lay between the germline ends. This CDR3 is CASTGETGNTIYF. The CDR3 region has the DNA TGTGCCTCGACGGGGGAAACTGGAAACACCATATATTTT.

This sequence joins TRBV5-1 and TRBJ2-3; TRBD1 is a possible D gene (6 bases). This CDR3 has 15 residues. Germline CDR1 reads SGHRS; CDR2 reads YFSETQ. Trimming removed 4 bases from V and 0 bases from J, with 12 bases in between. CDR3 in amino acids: CASSDGQPSTDTQYF. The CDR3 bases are TGCGCCAGCAGCGACGGACAGCCTAGCACAGATACGCAGTATTTT. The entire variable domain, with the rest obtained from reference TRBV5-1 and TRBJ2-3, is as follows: KAGVTQTPRYLIKTRGQQVTLSCSPISGHRSVSWYQQTPGQGLQFLFEYFSETQRNKGNFPGRFSGRQFSNSRSEMNVSTLELGDSALYLCASSDGQPSTDTQYFGPGTRLTVL.

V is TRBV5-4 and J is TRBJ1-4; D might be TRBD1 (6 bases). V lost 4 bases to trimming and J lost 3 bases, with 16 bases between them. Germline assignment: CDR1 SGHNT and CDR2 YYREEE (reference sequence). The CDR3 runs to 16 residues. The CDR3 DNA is TGTGCCAGCAGCATCCGACAGGTGGGGGCTAATGAAAAACTGTTTTTT. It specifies CASSIRQVGANEKLFF.

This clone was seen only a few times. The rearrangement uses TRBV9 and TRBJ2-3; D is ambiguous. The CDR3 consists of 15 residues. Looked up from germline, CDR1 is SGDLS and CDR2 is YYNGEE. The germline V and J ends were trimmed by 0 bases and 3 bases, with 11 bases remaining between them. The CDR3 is CASSVAQARTDTQYF. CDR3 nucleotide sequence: TGTGCCAGCAGCGTAGCTCAAGCGAGAACAGATACGCAGTATTTT.

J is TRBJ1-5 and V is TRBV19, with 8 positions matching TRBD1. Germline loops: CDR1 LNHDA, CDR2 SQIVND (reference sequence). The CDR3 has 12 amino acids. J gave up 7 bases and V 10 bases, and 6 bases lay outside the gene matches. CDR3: CAIGQGRQPQHF. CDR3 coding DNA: TGTGCCATCGGACAGGGTAGGCAGCCCCAGCATTTT.

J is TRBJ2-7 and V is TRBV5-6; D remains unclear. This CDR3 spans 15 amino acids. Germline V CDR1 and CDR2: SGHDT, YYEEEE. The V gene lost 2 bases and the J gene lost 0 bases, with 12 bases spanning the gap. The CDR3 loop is CASSLSWSSSYEQYF. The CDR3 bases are TGTGCCAGCAGCTTATCTTGGTCTAGCTCCTACGAGCAGTACTTC.

The CDR3 loop is CASSARQGNYEQFF. The CDR3 DNA reads TGTGCCAGCAGCGCCCGACAGGGGAACTATGAGCAGTTCTTC. J is TRBJ2-1 and V is TRBV5-5, with 8 positions matching TRBD1. The CDR3 runs 14 residues. Trimming at V came to 4 bases and at J to 8 bases, leaving 8 bases not matched to a gene. Looked up from germline, CDR1 is SGHKS and CDR2 is YYEKEE (reference sequence). The variable domain in full, with the rest retrieved from reference TRBV5-5 and TRBJ2-1, is DAGVTQSPTHLIKTRGQQVTLRCSPISGHKSVSWYQQVLGQGPQFIFQYYEKEERGRGNFPDRFSARQFPNYSSELNVNALLLGDSALYLCASSARQGNYEQFFGPGTRLTVL.

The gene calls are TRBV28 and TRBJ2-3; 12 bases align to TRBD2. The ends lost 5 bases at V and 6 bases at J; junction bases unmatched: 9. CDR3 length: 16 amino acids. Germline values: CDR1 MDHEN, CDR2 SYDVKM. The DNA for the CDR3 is TGTGCCAGCAGTATACCTAGCGGGGGGGCCGTGGATACGCAGTATTTT. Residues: CASSIPSGGAVDTQYF.

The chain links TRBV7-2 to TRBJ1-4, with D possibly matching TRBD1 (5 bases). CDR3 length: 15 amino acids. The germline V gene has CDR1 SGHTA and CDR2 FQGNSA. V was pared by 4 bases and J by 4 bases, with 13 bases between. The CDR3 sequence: CASSSRSGFNEKLFF. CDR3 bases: TGTGCCAGCAGCTCCCGGTCAGGGTTTAATGAAAAACTGTTTTTT. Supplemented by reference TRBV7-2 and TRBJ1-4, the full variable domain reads GAGVSQSPSNKVTEKGKDVELRCDPISGHTALYWYRQSLGQGLEFLIYFQGNSAPDKSGLPSDRFSAERTGGSVSTLTIQRTQQEDSAVYLCASSSRSGFNEKLFFGSGTQLSVL.

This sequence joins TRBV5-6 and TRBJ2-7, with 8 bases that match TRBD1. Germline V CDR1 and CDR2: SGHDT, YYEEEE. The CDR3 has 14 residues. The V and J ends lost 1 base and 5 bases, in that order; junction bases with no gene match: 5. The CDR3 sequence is CASSLKAGGHEQYF. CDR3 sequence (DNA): TGTGCCAGCAGCTTGAAGGCAGGGGGCCACGAGCAGTACTTC.

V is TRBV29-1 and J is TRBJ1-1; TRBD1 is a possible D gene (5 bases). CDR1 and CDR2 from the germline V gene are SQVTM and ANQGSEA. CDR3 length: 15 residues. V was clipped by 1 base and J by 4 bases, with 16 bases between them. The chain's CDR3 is CSVEGAWVGGTEAFF. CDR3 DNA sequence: TGCAGCGTTGAAGGCGCTTGGGTCGGGGGCACTGAAGCTTTCTTT. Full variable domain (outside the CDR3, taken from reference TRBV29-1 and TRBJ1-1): SAVISQKPSRDICQRGTSLTIQCQVDSQVTMMFWYRQQPGQSLTLIATANQGSEATYESGFVIDKFPISRPNLTFSTLTVSNMSPEDSSIYLCSVEGAWVGGTEAFFGQGTRLTVV.